A single sample is the source of the 20 T cell receptor beta chains below, sequenced in a study of T cells after posttransplantation cyclophosphamide. The table came from immunoSEQ multiplex PCR; TCRdb's copy has only in-frame clones and leaves some out. The sample holds tens of thousands of clones, and no clone turns up only once. The sample was PBMCs. All receptors derive from a man aged 35 to 55 in good health, CMV-negative, and a related stem cell transplant donor.

This clone has more than one count but fewer than ten. The chain carries TRBV30 and TRBJ2-5; 15 nucleotides agree with TRBD2. In germline, CDR1 is GTSNPN, CDR2 SVGIG (reference sequence). V shed 2 bases and J 4 bases; nucleotides not matched to a gene: 2. The length of the CDR3 is 15 residues. The CDR3 loop reads CAWSLGLAGGETQYF. As DNA, the CDR3 is TGTGCCTGGAGTTTGGGACTAGCGGGAGGAGAGACCCAGTACTTC.

This clone has ten or more counts. The chain has TRBV6-5 and TRBJ1-4; D is possibly TRBD1 (5 bases). From germline, CDR1 is MNHEY and CDR2 SVGAGI. CDR3 length equals 15 residues. V lost 5 bases, J lost 8 bases, and 18 bases lay in between. CDR3 nucleotides: TGTGCCAGCAGTCCCCTGTTGGGGGGAGGCGAAAAACTGTTTTTT. Translation gives CASSPLLGGGEKLFF.

The sample holds a few counts of this clone. J is TRBJ2-7 and V is TRBV6-5; 10 bases align to TRBD1. Looked up from germline, CDR1 is MNHEY and CDR2 is SVGAGI. The CDR3 length is 14 residues. Trimming at V came to 6 bases and at J to 6 bases, leaving 8 bases not matched to a gene. The CDR3 sequence is CASSRTGGTGEQYF. CDR3 in DNA: TGTGCCAGCAGCCGGACAGGGGGGACCGGCGAGCAGTACTTC.

Only a few counts were recorded for this clone. The chain has TRBV9 and TRBJ2-7, with TRBD1 matching 9 bases. Trimming at V came to 1 base and at J to 6 bases, leaving 11 bases not matched to a gene. Germline V CDR1 and CDR2: SGDLS, YYNGEE. The CDR3 covers 16 residues. In DNA, the CDR3 is TGTGCCAGCAGCGTACAATTCGGGACAGGGCTGTCCGAGCAGTACTTC. It encodes CASSVQFGTGLSEQYF. The full variable domain, its missing parts supplied by reference TRBV9 and TRBJ2-7, is DSGVTQTPKHLITATGQRVTLRCSPRSGDLSVYWYQQSLDQGLQFLIQYYNGEERAKGNILERFSAQQFPDLHSELNLSSLELGDSALYFCASSVQFGTGLSEQYFGPGTRLTVT.

This clone was counted between two and nine times. The chain has TRBV11-3 and TRBJ2-1; tentative D call: TRBD2 (6 bases). V dropped 1 base and J dropped 8 bases, with 12 bases sitting between them. The CDR3 sequence is 14 residues long. The germline gives CDR1 SGHNT, CDR2 YENEEA. The CDR3 region is CASSLGSRDYEQFF. For the CDR3, the DNA is TGTGCCAGCAGCTTAGGGTCTCGGGACTATGAGCAGTTCTTC.

This clone was counted only a few times. The chain employs TRBV5-6 and TRBJ2-1, with TRBD2 matching 7 bases. Losses at the gene ends were 8 bases for V and 0 bases for J; bases not matched to a gene: 8. Per the germline V gene, CDR1 is SGHDT and CDR2 is YYEEEE. The CDR3 loop spans 15 amino acids. CDR3 region: CASFSGRSSYNEQFF. The CDR3 DNA sequence: TGTGCCAGTTTTTCCGGGAGGAGCTCCTACAATGAGCAGTTCTTC.

This chain joins TRBV2 and TRBJ1-2; the D gene is possibly TRBD1 (6 bases). The CDR3 length is 15 residues. The germline gives CDR1 SNHLY, CDR2 FYNNEI. Trimming cost V 3 bases and J 5 bases, with 16 bases left between them. CDR3 amino acids: CASSDRTDRIYGYTF. Here the CDR3 DNA reads TGTGCCAGCAGTGACCGGACAGATAGAATTTATGGCTACACCTTC.

This clone was found many times. The chain uses TRBV27 and TRBJ1-1, with 8 bases identical to TRBD1. The germline V gene has CDR1 MNHEY and CDR2 SMNVEV (reference sequence). V dropped 2 bases and J dropped 4; count of bases not matched to a gene: 6. This CDR3 is built from 15 residues. The CDR3 protein is CASSLEAGGFTEAFF. CDR3 DNA sequence: TGTGCCAGCAGTTTAGAGGCAGGGGGCTTCACTGAAGCTTTCTTT.

This clone was recorded at least ten times. The chain employs TRBV7-8 and TRBJ2-2; TRBD2 is a possible D gene (7 bases). This CDR3 contains 19 residues. Germline-derived CDR1 and CDR2 are SGHVS and FQNEAQ. The V gene lost 4 bases and the J gene lost 6 bases, with 27 bases spanning the gap. The CDR3 bases are TGTGCCAGCAGCTCGAGAGGGGGGGAATTCGGCAGATTCGCCGGGGAGCTGTTTTTT. Encoded protein: CASSSRGGEFGRFAGELFF.

This clone showed up many times. This chain joins TRBV4-1 and TRBJ1-5; no clear D gene. This CDR3 is 16 amino acids long. The germline gives CDR1 MGHRA, CDR2 YSYEKL. V dropped 0 bases and J dropped 8 bases, with 17 bases sitting between them. CDR3 DNA: TGCGCCAGCAGCCAAGAGAGGACGGACTTTAATGAGCCCCAGCATTTT. It yields the protein CASSQERTDFNEPQHF.

This clone was counted many times. V gene TRBV18 combines with J gene TRBJ1-1, with D possibly TRBD1 on 5 matching bases. Trimming took 4 bases from V and 2 from J, leaving 14 bases between them. This CDR3 contains 15 residues. Germline V gene data show CDR1 as KGHSH and CDR2 as LQKENI. The CDR3 sequence: CASSQGSGSNTEAFF. In nucleotides, the CDR3 is TGTGCCAGCTCACAAGGATCAGGGTCCAACACTGAAGCTTTCTTT.

This clone came up many times. V gene TRBV7-2 combines with J gene TRBJ1-5; tentatively, D is TRBD1 (5 bases). CDR3 length: 13 residues. The germline CDR1 and CDR2 sequences are SGHTA and FQGNSA. The V and J ends lost 6 bases and 8 bases respectively, with 14 bases between them. The CDR3 sequence is CASSLAGREPQHF. CDR3 sequence (DNA): TGTGCCAGCAGTCTGGCAGGGAGGGAGCCCCAGCATTTT.

This clone was detected many times. The rearrangement links TRBV10-3 to TRBJ2-1; D not resolved. There are 14 residues in the CDR3. Germline CDR1 reads ENHRY; CDR2 reads SYGVKD. Trimming cost V 7 bases and J 1 base, with 11 bases left between them. The CDR3 spells CAITAVASYNEQFF. CDR3 nucleotides: TGTGCCATCACGGCGGTAGCATCCTACAATGAGCAGTTCTTC.

This clone was seen a few times. The gene calls are TRBV14 and TRBJ1-1; no firm D call. This CDR3 has 16 residues. V was cut by 5 bases and J by 7 bases, with 23 bases left in between. The germline gives CDR1 SGHDN, CDR2 FVKESK. The CDR3 DNA reads as TGTGCCAGCAGCTCCAAGATGGGTACAGCCAAATTTGAAGCTTTCTTT. Its protein product is CASSSKMGTAKFEAFF.

This clone turned up a few times. This sample also contains other DNA sequences that code for the same CDR3. The chain carries TRBV9 and TRBJ1-1, with D unclear. V lost 0 bases and J lost 5, with 14 bases in between. The germline V gene encodes CDR1 SGDLS and CDR2 YYNGEE. This CDR3 region has 15 residues. The CDR3 reads CASSVVIRMRTEAFF. The CDR3 DNA reads as TGTGCCAGCAGCGTAGTGATCCGAATGCGGACTGAAGCTTTCTTT.

This clone was recorded many times. The chain couples TRBV4-3 to TRBJ2-3; no definite D call. The V gene lost 1 base and the J gene lost 6 bases, with 11 bases spanning the gap. CDR1 and CDR2 (germline): LGHNA, YSLEER. The CDR3 totals 14 residues. The DNA of the CDR3 is TGCGCCAGCAGCCAAGCTCTAGGAGTGGATACGCAGTATTTT. This gives the protein CASSQALGVDTQYF.

The chain carries TRBV27 and TRBJ2-5; a weak D match, TRBD2 (6 bases). The CDR3 has 14 amino acids. CDR1 is MNHEY and CDR2 is SMNVEV in the germline V gene (reference sequence). V lost 4 bases to trimming and J lost 5 bases, with 14 bases between them. The CDR3 DNA reads TGTGCCAGCAGTTCGGGACTGGACATCGAGACCCAGTACTTC. Translating it yields CASSSGLDIETQYF.

This chain links TRBV6-5 with TRBJ2-5, with D possibly matching TRBD1 (6 bases). This CDR3 region has 15 residues. CDR1 MNHEY and CDR2 SVGAGI come from the germline V gene. The V and J ends lost 0 bases and 5 bases respectively, with 13 bases between them. CDR3 sequence: CASSYSSQGLETQYF. For the CDR3, the DNA is TGTGCCAGCAGTTACTCGTCACAGGGTCTGGAGACCCAGTACTTC.

V gene TRBV29-1 combines with J gene TRBJ2-7; 7 nucleotides line up with TRBD1. Germline V gene data show CDR1 as SQVTM and CDR2 as ANQGSEA. Trimming took 5 bases from V and 2 from J; bases not matched to a gene: 12. This CDR3 spans 15 amino acids. CDR3 sequence (DNA): TGCAGCGTTCTTCACAGGGGCGATTATACCTACGAGCAGTACTTC. Residues: CSVLHRGDYTYEQYF.

This clone occurred many times. The V and J genes are TRBV4-1 and TRBJ2-2; D is uncertain. In germline, CDR1 is MGHRA, CDR2 YSYEKL. The CDR3 covers 17 residues. V dropped 0 bases and J dropped 4 bases, with 15 bases sitting between them. CDR3 loop: CASSQDRPSSGTGELFF. The CDR3, as DNA: TGCGCCAGCAGCCAAGACCGACCCTCCTCGGGCACCGGGGAGCTGTTTTTT.